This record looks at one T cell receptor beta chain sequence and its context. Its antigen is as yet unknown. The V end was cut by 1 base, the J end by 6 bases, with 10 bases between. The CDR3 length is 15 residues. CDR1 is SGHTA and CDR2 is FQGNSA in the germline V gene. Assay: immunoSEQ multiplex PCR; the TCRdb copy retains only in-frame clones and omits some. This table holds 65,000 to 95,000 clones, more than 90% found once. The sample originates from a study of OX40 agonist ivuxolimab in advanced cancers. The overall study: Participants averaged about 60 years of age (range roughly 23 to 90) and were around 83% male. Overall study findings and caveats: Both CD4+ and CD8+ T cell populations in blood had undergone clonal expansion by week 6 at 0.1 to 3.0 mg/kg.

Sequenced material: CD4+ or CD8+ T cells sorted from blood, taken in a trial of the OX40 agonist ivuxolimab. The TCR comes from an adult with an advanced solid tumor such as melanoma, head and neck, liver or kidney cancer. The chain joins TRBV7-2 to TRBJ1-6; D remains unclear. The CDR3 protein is CASSLDSRSNSPLHF. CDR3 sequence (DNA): TGTGCCAGCAGCTTAGACAGCCGTAGTAATTCACCCCTCCACTTT.